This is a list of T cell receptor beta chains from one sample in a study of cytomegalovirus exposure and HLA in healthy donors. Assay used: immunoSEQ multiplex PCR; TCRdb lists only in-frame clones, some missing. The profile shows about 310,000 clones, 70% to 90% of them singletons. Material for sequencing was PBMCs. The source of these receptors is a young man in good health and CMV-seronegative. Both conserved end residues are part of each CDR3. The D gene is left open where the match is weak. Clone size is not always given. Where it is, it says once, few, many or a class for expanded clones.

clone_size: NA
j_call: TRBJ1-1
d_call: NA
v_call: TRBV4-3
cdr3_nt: TGCGCCAGCAGCCAAGGGCCGGGGGACACTGAAGCTTTCTTT
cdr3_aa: CASSQGPGDTEAFF

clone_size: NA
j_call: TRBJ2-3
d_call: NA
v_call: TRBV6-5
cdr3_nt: TGTGCCAGCAGTTACGAATCAGGCGGGGGCCGTACGCAGTATTTT
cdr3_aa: CASSYESGGGRTQYF

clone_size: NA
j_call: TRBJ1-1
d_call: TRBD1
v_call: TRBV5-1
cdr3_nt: TGCGCCAGCACACCCTGGACAGGAGCATTCACTGAAGCTTTCTTT
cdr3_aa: CASTPWTGAFTEAFF

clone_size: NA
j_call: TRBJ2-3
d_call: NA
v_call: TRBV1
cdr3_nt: TGCACCAGCAGCCATCTAGCGGGGGCCTACACAGATACGCAGTATTTT
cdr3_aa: CTSSHLAGAYTDTQYF

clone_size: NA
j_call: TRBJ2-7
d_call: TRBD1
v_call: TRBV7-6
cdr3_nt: TGTGCCAGCAGCTTCGAAGACAGGGCACCCTACGAGCAGTACTTC
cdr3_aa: CASSFEDRAPYEQYF

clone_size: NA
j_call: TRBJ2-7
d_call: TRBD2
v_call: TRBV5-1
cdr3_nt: TGCGCCAGCAAACTAGCGGGGACCTACGAGCAGTACTTC
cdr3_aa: CASKLAGTYEQYF

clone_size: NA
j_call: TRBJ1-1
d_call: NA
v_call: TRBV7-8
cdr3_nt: TGTGCCAGCAGCTTAGTGACAGGATACACTGAAGCTTTCTTT
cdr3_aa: CASSLVTGYTEAFF

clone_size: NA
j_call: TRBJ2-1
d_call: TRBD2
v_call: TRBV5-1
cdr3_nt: TGCGCCAGCAGCCCGGAGCGGGGGAGGCAGTTCTTC
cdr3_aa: CASSPERGRQFF

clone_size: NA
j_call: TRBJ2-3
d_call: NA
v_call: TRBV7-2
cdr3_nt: TGTGCCAGCAGCTTAGTTTCGGTGAGCACAGATACGCAGTATTTT
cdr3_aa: CASSLVSVSTDTQYF

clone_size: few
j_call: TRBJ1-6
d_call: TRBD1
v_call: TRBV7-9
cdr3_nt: TGTGCCAGCAGCAAGTCCCGGGACAGGGTTTCACCCCTCCACTTT
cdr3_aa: CASSKSRDRVSPLHF

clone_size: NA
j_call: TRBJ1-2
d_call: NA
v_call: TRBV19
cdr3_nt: TGTGCCAGTAGTATAGGGGCAGAGGGCTACACCTTC
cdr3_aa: CASSIGAEGYTF

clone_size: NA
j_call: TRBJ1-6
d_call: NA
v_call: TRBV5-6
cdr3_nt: TGTGCCAGCCGGAGGCTCTCCTATAATTCACCCCTCCACTTT
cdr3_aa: CASRRLSYNSPLHF

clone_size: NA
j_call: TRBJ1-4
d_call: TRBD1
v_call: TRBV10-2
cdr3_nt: TGCGCCAGCAAGGGGGCAGGGGTAGAAAAACTGTTTTTT
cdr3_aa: CASKGAGVEKLFF

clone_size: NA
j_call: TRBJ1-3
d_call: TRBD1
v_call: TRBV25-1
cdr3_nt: TGTGCCAGCACCCCGGGACAGGGGAAAAACACCATATATTTT
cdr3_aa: CASTPGQGKNTIYF

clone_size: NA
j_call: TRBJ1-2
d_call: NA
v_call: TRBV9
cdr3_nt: TGTGCCAGCAGCGTAATGCAGGGCCCCTATGGCTACACCTTC
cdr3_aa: CASSVMQGPYGYTF

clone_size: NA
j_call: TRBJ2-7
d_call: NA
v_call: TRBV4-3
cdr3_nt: TGCGCCAGCAGCCAAGACAGGGTAGCGGCCTTTCGGTCCTACGAGCAGTACTTC
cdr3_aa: CASSQDRVAAFRSYEQYF

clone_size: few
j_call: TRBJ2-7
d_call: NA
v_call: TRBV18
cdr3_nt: TGTGCCAGCTCCCGTTCCCAGGGTTCCTACGAGCAGTACTTC
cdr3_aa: CASSRSQGSYEQYF

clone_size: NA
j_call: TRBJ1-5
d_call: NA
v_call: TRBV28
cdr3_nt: TGTGCCAGCAGTTTATCCCCAGGGCAGGTTGGGGACTATACGAATCAGCCCCAGCATTTT
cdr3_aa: CASSLSPGQVGDYTNQPQHF

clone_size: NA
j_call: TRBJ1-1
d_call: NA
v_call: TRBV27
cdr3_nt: TGTGCCAGCAGAAACAGGGTCGAAGCTTTCTTT
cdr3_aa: CASRNRVEAFF

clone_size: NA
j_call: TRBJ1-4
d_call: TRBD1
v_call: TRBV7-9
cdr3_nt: TGTGCCAGCAGCTTAGCCGGGACAGTTAATGAAAAACTGTTTTTT
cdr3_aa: CASSLAGTVNEKLFF

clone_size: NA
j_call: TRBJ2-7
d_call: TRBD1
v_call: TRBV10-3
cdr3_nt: TGTGCCATCAGTGAGTTGGGACAGGGGGTCTACGAGCAGTACTTC
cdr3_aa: CAISELGQGVYEQYF

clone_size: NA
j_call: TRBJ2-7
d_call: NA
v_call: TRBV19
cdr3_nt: TGTGCCAGTAGTATGAGCGTCAGGGGAAATGAGCAGTACTTC
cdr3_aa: CASSMSVRGNEQYF

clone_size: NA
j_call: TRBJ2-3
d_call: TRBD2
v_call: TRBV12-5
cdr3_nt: TGTGCTAGTGGTTTGGTACTAGCGGGCACAGATACGCAGTATTTT
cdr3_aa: CASGLVLAGTDTQYF

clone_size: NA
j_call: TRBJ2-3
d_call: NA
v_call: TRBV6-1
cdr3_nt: TGTGCCAGCAGACTAACTCCCCAGGGAGATACGCAGTATTTT
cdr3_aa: CASRLTPQGDTQYF

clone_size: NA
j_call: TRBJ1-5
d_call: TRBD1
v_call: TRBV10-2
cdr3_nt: TGCGCCAGCAGAGGACAGGGGAGCAATCAGCCCCAGCATTTT
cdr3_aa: CASRGQGSNQPQHF

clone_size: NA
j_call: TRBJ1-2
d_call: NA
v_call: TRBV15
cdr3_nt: TGTGCCACCAGCAGCTTGACAGCCACTAACTATGGCTACACCTTC
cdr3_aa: CATSSLTATNYGYTF

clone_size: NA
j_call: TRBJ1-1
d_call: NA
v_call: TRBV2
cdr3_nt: TGTGCCAGCACACCGACAGGTGAAGCTTTCTTT
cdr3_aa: CASTPTGEAFF

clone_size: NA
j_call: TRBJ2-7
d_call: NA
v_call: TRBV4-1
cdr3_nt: TGCGCCAGCAGCCAAGAGTGGACTGAGCAGTACTTC
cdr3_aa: CASSQEWTEQYF

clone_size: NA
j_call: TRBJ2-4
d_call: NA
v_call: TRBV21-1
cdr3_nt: TGTGCCAGGAGGAGCGGGGGGGTAGCCAAAAACATTCAGTACTTC
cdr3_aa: CARRSGGVAKNIQYF

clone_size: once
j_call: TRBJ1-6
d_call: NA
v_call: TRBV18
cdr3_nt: TGTGCCAGCTCGCGGGGGGTGAGGGATTCACCCCTCCACTTT
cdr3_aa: CASSRGVRDSPLHF

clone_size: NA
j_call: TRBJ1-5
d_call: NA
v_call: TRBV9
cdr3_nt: TGTGCCAGCAGCGCCCGAGACTCGTTTGGGCCCCAGCATTTT
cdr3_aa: CASSARDSFGPQHF

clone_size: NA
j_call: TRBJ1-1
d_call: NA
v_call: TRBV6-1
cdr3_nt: TGTGCCAGCAGTGGGGGAAGAGGGGCTTTCTTT
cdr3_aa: CASSGGRGAFF

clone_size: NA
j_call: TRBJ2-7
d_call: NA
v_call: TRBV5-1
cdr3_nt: TGCGCCAGCAGCTCCAGGGTGGACGAGCAGTACTTC
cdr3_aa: CASSSRVDEQYF

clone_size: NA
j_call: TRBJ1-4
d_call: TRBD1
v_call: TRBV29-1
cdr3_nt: TGCAGCGTCCGCCAGGGGGGTGAAAAACTGTTTTTT
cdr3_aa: CSVRQGGEKLFF

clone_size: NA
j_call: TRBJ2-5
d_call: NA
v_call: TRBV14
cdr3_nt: TGTGCCAGCAGCCAAGAAATTGAGTTCCAAGAGACCCAGTACTTC
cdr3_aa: CASSQEIEFQETQYF

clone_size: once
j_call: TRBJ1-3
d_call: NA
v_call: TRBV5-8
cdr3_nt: TGTGCCAGCAGCTTTTTGCCAGGCCCCTCTGGAAACACCATATATTTT
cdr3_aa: CASSFLPGPSGNTIYF

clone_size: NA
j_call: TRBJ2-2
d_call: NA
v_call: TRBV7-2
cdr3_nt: TGTGCCAGCAGCTTACAAGCTAGCTCAGTGTACACCGGGGAGCTGTTTTTT
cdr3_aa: CASSLQASSVYTGELFF